The T cell receptor beta chain under discussion was sequenced for a study of T cell responses to AZD1222 COVID-19 vaccine. On the study more broadly: Timing groups of about 4 and about 12 weeks for second doses were pooled. Study-wide points: There were repertoire samples only from the period after the peak T cell response. The donor group comprised mostly white British people and more females; the analysis possibly underestimated clonal diversity.

V shed 6 bases, J shed 0 bases, and the junction held 7 bases outside the gene matches. Germline loops: CDR1 SQVTM, CDR2 ANQGSEA. The length of the CDR3 is 15 residues. Turning to this clone: As yet, its antigen is unknown.

Data came from immunoSEQ multiplex PCR; TCRdb stores just in-frame clones and leaves some out. The repertoire holds approximately 140,000 clones, about 93% seen once, with about 2.1% in the top ten. This clonotype originated in an adult in good health. J is TRBJ2-7 and V is TRBV29-1; 11 bases match TRBD2. The sequencing here drew on peripheral blood, taken on day 0 of AZD1222 vaccination. CDR3 region: CSVETSGGLSYEQYF. The DNA for the CDR3 is TGCAGCGTAGAAACTAGCGGGGGACTCTCCTACGAGCAGTACTTC.